This T cell receptor beta chain was profiled in a study of T cell changes during pregnancy in multiple sclerosis. Repertoires were generated with immunoSEQ multiplex PCR, while TCRdb's copy carries only in-frame clones and drops some. Among some 110,000 clones listed, 80% to 95% were seen once. Germline V lookup: CDR1 SGHRS, CDR2 YFSETQ. CDR3 length equals 13 residues. V lost 0 bases and J 2 bases, leaving 6 bases between the germline ends. The chain employs TRBV5-1 and TRBJ2-7, with no clear D. The receptor was derived from a female donor with multiple sclerosis, enrolled in a pregnancy study. The source material was peripheral blood, sampled in the third trimester of pregnancy. The CDR3 loop is CASSLEHAYEQYF. Here the CDR3 DNA reads TGCGCCAGCAGCTTGGAACATGCCTACGAGCAGTACTTC.